Included here is one TCR beta chain sequence, with context. The entry originates in a study of cytomegalovirus exposure and HLA in healthy donors. PCR used 60 Vbeta primers and 13 Jbeta primers. Generated by immunoSEQ multiplex PCR, the TCRdb table keeps only in-frame clones and is missing some. This table has approximately 110,000 clones, about 74% appearing once. Trimming at V came to 5 bases and at J to 4 bases, leaving 3 bases not matched to a gene. CDR3 size: 13 residues. Per germline, CDR1 MNHEY and CDR2 SMNVEV (reference sequence). Material: PBMCs. The chain has TRBV27 and TRBJ1-2; 8 nucleotides agree with TRBD1. The TCR originated in a woman aged 50 to 65 in good health and CMV-seropositive. The CDR3 region has the DNA TGTGCCAGCAGTGGACAGGGTGCCTATGGCTACACCTTC. It specifies CASSGQGAYGYTF.